The T cell receptor beta chain under discussion was sequenced for a study of shared clonotypes between healthy human individuals. Points from the study as a whole: The study sampled only blood, and tissue repertoires likely differ.

All of the donors resided in Nashville, Tennessee, and each was a Caucasian adult. Negatively enriched CD4+ T cells were divided by CD45RA into naive and memory. V was clipped by 4 bases and J by 3 bases, with 9 bases between them. Germline V gene sequence: CDR1 LGHNA, CDR2 YNFKEQ. The CDR3 is 13 residues long. Using immunoSEQ multiplex PCR, the repertoire was profiled, and TCRdb retains in-frame clones only, with some absent. The data contain over a million clones, approximately 96% of them singletons. Comments on this clone: Its specificity is unknown.

The sample was naive CD4+ T cells sorted from blood. The subset denotes: CD45RA+ positively selected. The source of this sequence is a man aged 30 to 45 in good health. The chain has TRBV4-2 and TRBJ1-2; D is ambiguous. CDR3 bases: TGTGCCAGCAGCCCGCACGGGGACTATGGCTACACCTTC. It is translated as CASSPHGDYGYTF.